This T cell receptor (beta chain) is drawn from a study of shared clonotypes between healthy human individuals. Produced via immunoSEQ multiplex PCR; TCRdb's table is partial and in-frame only. The sample has about a million clones; about 80% are singletons. The sequence was collected from a man between 18 and 29 years old in good health. Material: memory CD4+ T cells sorted from blood. Described subset: CD45RA-negative fraction.

This CDR3 reads CASSTTGRSYNEQFF. The CDR3 DNA sequence: TGTGCCAGCAGCACAACCGGCCGCTCCTACAATGAGCAGTTCTTC. The chain uses TRBV11-2 and TRBJ2-1; D unresolved. Trimming shortened V by 5 bases and J by 0 bases, and 11 bases separated the two germline ends. Germline-derived CDR1 and CDR2 are SGHAT and FQNNGV. The CDR3 totals 15 residues.